This TCR beta chain was retrieved from a study of Ad26.COV2.S vaccination and SARS-CoV-2 variants. Turning to the study itself: Participants got Ad26.COV2.S intramuscularly, once or twice 56 days apart. General study results and limits: Following vaccination, spike-specific CD8+ and CD4+ T cell responses reportedly exhibited substantial breadth.

The assay was immunoSEQ multiplex PCR, and TCRdb's table has in-frame clones only and misses some. The sample carries about 500,000 clones, 80% to 90% recorded once. Notes on this clone: Its antigen is unidentified.

The trim removed 3 bases at V and 6 bases at J, leaving 12 bases unmatched. CDR3 length: 18 amino acids. Germline loops: CDR1 LNHNV, CDR2 YYDKDF (reference sequence). Treatment defined: about 20 received Ad26.COV2.S at low or high dose, single or two shots; 5 received placebo; per-sample allocation not given. Collection of samples fell on day 63 after the first vaccine or placebo injection. This TCR derives from a person between 18 and 65 years old who received the Ad26.COV2.S COVID-19 vaccine or a placebo. The sequences come from peripheral blood, collected in a trial of Ad26.COV2.S vaccine versus placebo. The rearrangement uses TRBV15 and TRBJ2-1, with 12 bases lining up with TRBD2. This chain's CDR3 is CATSRLRLAGVFANEQFF. CDR3 nucleotides: TGTGCCACCAGCAGGCTGAGACTAGCGGGAGTTTTCGCCAATGAGCAGTTCTTC.